The 2 T cell receptor beta chains below all came from one sample that was sequenced in a study of Ad26.COV2.S vaccination and SARS-CoV-2 variants (dated by TCRdb to the early 2020s). The time point label on this specimen signifies: individuals recovered from natural SARS-CoV-2 infection. To prepare the library, the immunoSEQ multiplex PCR assay was applied. The table comes from immuneACCESS by way of TCRdb, which keeps in-frame sequences with V and J called. Part of the clones is missing from these tables; in studies checked, under half for an unresolved V gene and the rest for unknown reasons. This sample comprises roughly 380,000 clones, roughly nine tenths of them detected only once. Of the sample, 3.9% is held by the ten largest clones. The specimen was peripheral blood, collected after recovery from COVID-19. The origin of the receptors is a human donor who had recovered from COVID-19.

This clone appeared once. The chain carries TRBV19 and TRBJ1-1, with D unresolved. Trimming took off 7 bases at V and 7 bases at J, with 19 bases between the two ends. There are 14 residues in the CDR3. Germline V gene data show CDR1 as LNHDA and CDR2 as SQIVND (reference sequence). The CDR3 spells CASTSYRGVGEAFF. The CDR3 DNA sequence: TGTGCCAGTACAAGTTATAGAGGAGTAGGTGAAGCTTTCTTT. The full variable domain, its missing parts supplied by reference TRBV19 and TRBJ1-1, is DGGITQSPKYLFRKEGQNVTLSCEQNLNHDAMYWYRQDPGQGLRLIYYSQIVNDFQKGDIAEGYSVSREKKESFPLTVTSAQKNPTAFYLCASTSYRGVGEAFFGQGTRLTVV.

The rearrangement joins TRBV10-3 to TRBJ1-1, with 8 positions matching TRBD1. Germline-derived CDR1 and CDR2 are ENHRY and SYGVKD. The CDR3 totals 12 residues. V lost 6 bases to trimming and J lost 3 bases; unmatched junction nucleotides: 0. CDR3 sequence: CAIRTGDTEAFF. The CDR3 coding sequence is TGTGCCATCAGGACAGGGGACACTGAAGCTTTCTTT.